These 10 T cell receptor beta chains were all obtained from the same sample, sequenced in a study of Tregs in tolerant kidney transplant recipients. Method: immunoSEQ multiplex PCR; TCRdb's copy keeps in-frame clones and lacks some. Altogether some 66,000 clones are present, more than 90% being singletons, with the ten largest covering 11%. The source material was CD8+ T cells from blood, sampled before the transplant. These receptors all come from a human donor who received a combined kidney and bone marrow transplant.

The CDR3 coding sequence is TGCGCCAGCAGCGGGAGGGCTGAAGCTTTCTTT. Amino acid sequence: CASSGRAEAFF. The chain links TRBV4-1 to TRBJ1-1; D is unresolved. The V gene's germline CDR1 is MGHRA and CDR2 YSYEKL. The CDR3 is 11 amino acids. Trimming took 5 bases from V and 6 from J, leaving 7 bases between them.

This clone was counted only a few times. The chain employs TRBV6-1 and TRBJ2-7, with D maybe TRBD2 (6 bases). With 6 bases removed from V and 0 bases from J, the gap between germline ends came to 9 bases. CDR1 MNHNS and CDR2 SASEGT come from the germline V gene. The CDR3 covers 13 residues. DNA for the CDR3: TGTGCCAGCAGCGGGACTGCCTCCTACGAGCAGTACTTC. It specifies CASSGTASYEQYF.

The V gene is TRBV2, the J gene TRBJ1-5, with a weak D call TRBD1 (5 bases). The CDR3 is 15 residues long. The germline CDR1 and CDR2 sequences are SNHLY and FYNNEI. The V end was cut by 6 bases, the J end by 0 bases, with 12 bases between. CDR3: CASRQGRVSNQPQHF. CDR3 coding DNA: TGTGCCAGCAGGCAAGGCAGGGTTAGCAATCAGCCCCAGCATTTT.

This CDR3 reads CASSVGTGTTITNYGYTF. Here the CDR3 DNA reads TGTGCCAGCAGCGTTGGGACAGGGACTACTATAACTAACTATGGCTACACCTTC. This chain links TRBV9 with TRBJ1-2; 9 nucleotides agree with TRBD1. This CDR3 has 18 amino acids. Losses at the gene ends were 2 bases for V and 0 bases for J; bases not matched to a gene: 11. The V gene's germline CDR1 is SGDLS and CDR2 YYNGEE. The variable domain in full, completed from reference TRBV9 and TRBJ1-2, reads DSGVTQTPKHLITATGQRVTLRCSPRSGDLSVYWYQQSLDQGLQFLIQYYNGEERAKGNILERFSAQQFPDLHSELNLSSLELGDSALYFCASSVGTGTTITNYGYTFGSGTRLTVV.

Worth noting for this clone: One end of the junction fails to match germline, which may point to a read error. The rearrangement links TRBV13 to TRBJ2-7; 8 bases agree with TRBD1. This CDR3 comprises 14 residues. The germline V gene encodes CDR1 PRHDT and CDR2 FYEKMQ (reference sequence). The CDR3 nucleotides are TGTGCCAGCAGCATAGGACAGGGCTTCTACGAGCAGTACTTC. This translates into CASSIGQGFYEQYF. The variable domain in full, completed from reference TRBV13 and TRBJ2-7, reads AAGVIQSPRHLIKEKRETATLKCYPIPRHDTVYWYQQGPGQDPQFLISFYEKMQSDKGSIPDRFSAQQFSDYHSELNMSSLELGDSALYFCASSIGQGFYEQYFGPGTRLTVT.

The CDR3 coding sequence is TGCGCCAGCAGCCAATCCAGCCCAATCCGCGGAGAAAAACTGTTTTTT. This encodes CASSQSSPIRGEKLFF. This chain links TRBV4-1 with TRBJ1-4, with no clear D. This CDR3 has 16 residues. Germline loops: CDR1 MGHRA, CDR2 YSYEKL. V lost 2 bases and J lost 8, with 18 bases in between.

The chain uses TRBV4-1 and TRBJ2-1, with TRBD2 identical over 9 bases. Germline-derived CDR1 and CDR2 are MGHRA and YSYEKL. This CDR3 has 16 amino acids. With V trimmed by 3 bases and J by 4 bases, 7 bases remained unmatched. CDR3 sequence reads: CASSHTGTSSYNEQFF. DNA for the CDR3: TGCGCCAGCAGCCATACCGGGACTAGCAGTTACAATGAGCAGTTCTTC.

To note about this clone: The junction and the germline gene differ at one end; a read error may be behind it. The sample contains more than one DNA sequence encoding this CDR3. The CDR3 reads CASRLSSYNSPLHF. The CDR3, as DNA: TGTGCCAGCCGCTTGAGCTCCTATAATTCCCCCCTCCACTTT. The chain joins TRBV27 to TRBJ1-6, with D uncertain. This CDR3 has 14 residues. Germline V gene data show CDR1 as MNHEY and CDR2 as SMNVEV (reference sequence).

The chain recombines TRBV15 with TRBJ2-1; TRBD2 aligns across 12 bases. The germline gives CDR1 LNHNV, CDR2 YYDKDF (reference sequence). The CDR3 has 16 amino acids. Trimming took 1 base from V and 5 from J; bases not matched to a gene: 3. CDR3 sequence: CATSRAWTSGDNEQFF. CDR3 nucleotides: TGTGCCACCAGCAGAGCGTGGACTAGCGGGGACAATGAGCAGTTCTTC.

The chain couples TRBV13 to TRBJ2-3; weak D call: TRBD2 (5 bases). Per germline, CDR1 PRHDT and CDR2 FYEKMQ (reference sequence). The V gene lost 4 bases and the J gene lost 0 bases, with 14 bases spanning the gap. The CDR3 loop spans 16 amino acids. The CDR3 loop is CASSSSSISSTDTQYF. DNA of the CDR3: TGTGCCAGCAGCTCCTCTAGCATATCTAGCACAGATACGCAGTATTTT.